The clone carrying this TCR beta chain showed up just once. Its antigen is as yet unknown. This record belongs to a study of graft-versus-host responses after intestinal transplantation. Looking at the study overall: Transplantation in recipients was multivisceral, liver-intestinal, or isolated intestinal. Study-wide points: Recipient marrow harbored GvH clones, some of which surfaced first in ileum or blood. Within allografts, high graft-versus-host to host-versus-graft clonal ratios were seen among patients with graft-donor T cell macrochimerism. There was an association between peak levels of circulating GvH clones and early post-transplant HvG declines.

Trimming removed 2 bases at V and 5 bases at J, with 12 bases between. Germline V gene lookup returns CDR1 SNHLY and CDR2 FYNNEI. This CDR3 has 14 residues. Using immunoSEQ multiplex PCR, the repertoire was profiled, and TCRdb retains in-frame clones only, with some absent. The table lists about 12,000 clones, roughly 80% of them singletons. The sample was PBMCs, taken almost 310 days after intestinal transplant. The chain couples TRBV2 to TRBJ2-5; no firm D call. This TCR was recovered from a human patient who received an intestinal transplant, so some T cells may come from the graft donor. The chain's CDR3 is CASSERVGPETQYF. The CDR3 DNA is TGTGCCAGCAGTGAAAGGGTAGGGCCGGAGACCCAGTACTTC.